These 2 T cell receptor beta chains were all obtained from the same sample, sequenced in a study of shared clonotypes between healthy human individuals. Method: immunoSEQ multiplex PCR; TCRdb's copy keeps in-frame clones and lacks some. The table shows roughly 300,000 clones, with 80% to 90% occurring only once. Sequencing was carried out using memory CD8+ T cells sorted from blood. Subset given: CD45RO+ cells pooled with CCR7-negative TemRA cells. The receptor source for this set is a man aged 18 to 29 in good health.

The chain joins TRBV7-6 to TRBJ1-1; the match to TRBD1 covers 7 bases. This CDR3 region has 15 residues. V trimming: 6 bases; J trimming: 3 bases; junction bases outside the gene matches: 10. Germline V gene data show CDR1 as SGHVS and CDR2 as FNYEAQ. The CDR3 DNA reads TGTGCCAGCAGTAGAGGGCCAGGGGGTGACACTGAAGCTTTCTTT. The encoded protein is CASSRGPGGDTEAFF.

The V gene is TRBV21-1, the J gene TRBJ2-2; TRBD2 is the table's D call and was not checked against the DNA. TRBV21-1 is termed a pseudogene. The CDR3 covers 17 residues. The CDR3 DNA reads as TGTGCCAGCAGCAAAGCGGGGAGTCGGAATGGGACCGGGGAGCTGTTTTTT. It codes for CASSKAGSRNGTGELFF.